These 22 T cell receptor beta chains were sequenced from one sample in a study of technical replicates of blood from several donors. Sequencing was performed with immunoSEQ multiplex PCR; in TCRdb, only in-frame clones are kept and a portion is missing. This sample yields roughly 80,000 clones, of which 96% are seen a single time; approximately 0.4% belongs to the top ten. Sequenced material: T cells isolated from PBMCs. These receptors all come from a human donor in good health.

The chain links TRBV7-8 to TRBJ2-7; the match to TRBD2 covers 7 bases. V was pared by 3 bases and J by 2 bases, with 1 base of the junction left unmatched. The CDR3 is 13 amino acids. Germline loops: CDR1 SGHVS, CDR2 FQNEAQ. CDR3: CASSLTSTYEQYF. DNA of the CDR3: TGTGCCAGCAGCTTGACTAGCACCTACGAGCAGTACTTC.

The chain is built from TRBV2 and TRBJ1-5; 8 bases are shared with TRBD1. Germline-derived CDR1 and CDR2 are SNHLY and FYNNEI. Germline trimming cut 5 bases from V and 6 bases from J; bases unmatched to any gene: 9. CDR3 length equals 15 residues. CDR3 sequence reads: CASSWTGSVPQPQHF. The CDR3 DNA reads as TGTGCCAGCAGTTGGACAGGGAGCGTCCCTCAGCCCCAGCATTTT.

This clone was observed a single time. The rearrangement links TRBV2 to TRBJ2-1, with a weak D call TRBD2 (6 bases). Between the trimmed V and J ends, which lost 7 bases and 0 bases, there was a span of 13 bases. This CDR3 region has 15 residues. Germline V CDR1 and CDR2: SNHLY, FYNNEI. CDR3 region: CASTGGASSYNEQFF. The DNA of the CDR3 is TGTGCCAGCACCGGGGGTGCAAGCTCCTACAATGAGCAGTTCTTC.

The chain joins TRBV6-5 to TRBJ1-1; possibly TRBD1 for D (5 bases). V was shortened by 6 bases and J by 1 base, with 6 bases between the two germline ends. This CDR3 spans 12 amino acids. CDR1 is MNHEY, CDR2 SVGAGI, per germline. The CDR3 loop reads CASRQGNTEAFF. Here the CDR3 DNA reads TGTGCCAGCAGGCAGGGGAACACTGAAGCTTTCTTT.

The chain combines TRBV28 with TRBJ1-5, with 9 bases lining up with TRBD1. Trimming at V came to 2 bases and at J to 6 bases, leaving 8 bases not matched to a gene. The CDR3 consists of 16 residues. CDR1 and CDR2 from the germline V gene are MDHEN and SYDVKM. CDR3 sequence reads: CASSLEEWTGAQPQHF. CDR3 nucleotides: TGTGCCAGCAGTTTAGAGGAATGGACAGGGGCTCAGCCCCAGCATTTT.

The table lists this clone with a count of one. The rearrangement joins TRBV10-3 to TRBJ1-5; tentatively, D is TRBD1 (5 bases). Looked up from germline, CDR1 is ENHRY and CDR2 is SYGVKD. The CDR3 covers 16 residues. Between the trimmed V and J ends, which lost 6 bases and 9 bases, there was a span of 24 bases. CDR3 residues: CAISDGGNDGGSPQHF. DNA for the CDR3: TGTGCCATCAGCGATGGAGGGAATGACGGGGGATCGCCCCAGCATTTT.

The chain joins TRBV6-5 to TRBJ1-1; 8 bases are a match to TRBD1. Germline V CDR1 and CDR2: MNHEY, SVGAGI. The CDR3 is 14 amino acids. With V trimmed by 4 bases and J by 1 base, 2 bases remained unmatched. The CDR3 here is CASSFGQGNTEAFF. DNA of the CDR3: TGTGCCAGCAGTTTCGGACAGGGGAACACTGAAGCTTTCTTT.

The V gene is TRBV9, the J gene TRBJ2-2, with D perhaps TRBD2 (6 bases). Germline V lookup: CDR1 SGDLS, CDR2 YYNGEE. Trimming stripped 3 bases from V and 2 bases from J, with 11 bases between. The CDR3 contains 15 residues. The CDR3 DNA follows: TGTGCCAGCAGCGAAGGTAGCGGTAACACCGGGGAGCTGTTTTTT. The encoded protein is CASSEGSGNTGELFF.

This clone was seen a handful of times. The chain's CDR3 is CATSRVGGRAEAFF. The CDR3 DNA follows: TGTGCCACCAGCAGAGTCGGAGGGAGGGCTGAAGCTTTCTTT. The rearrangement links TRBV15 to TRBJ1-1; D ambiguous. V lost 1 base to trimming and J lost 6 bases, with 12 bases between them. Germline CDR1 LNHNV, CDR2 YYDKDF (reference sequence). The CDR3 consists of 14 residues.

The chain employs TRBV6-4 and TRBJ2-1; 12 nucleotides agree with TRBD2. V gave up 6 bases and J gave up 10 bases; unmatched junction bases: 10. The CDR3 covers 15 residues. CDR1 and CDR2 from the germline V gene are MRHNA and SNTAGT. The CDR3 loop reads CASRPSGRAMGEQFF. CDR3 DNA: TGTGCCAGCAGACCTAGCGGGAGGGCTATGGGGGAGCAGTTCTTC.

The V and J genes are TRBV29-1 and TRBJ2-1; D may be TRBD1 (6 bases). The CDR3 contains 13 residues. Germline CDR1 and CDR2: SQVTM and ANQGSEA. V was shortened by 4 bases and J by 5 bases, with 12 bases between the two germline ends. CDR3 DNA: TGCAGCGTTGGGGACATACGGGACAATGAGCAGTTCTTC. Amino acid sequence: CSVGDIRDNEQFF.

The gene calls are TRBV6-5 and TRBJ1-4; D is perhaps TRBD1 (5 bases). The CDR3 loop spans 15 amino acids. Germline V gene lookup returns CDR1 MNHEY and CDR2 SVGAGI. V lost 8 bases to trimming and J lost 6 bases, with 19 bases between them. Here the CDR3 reads CASLPSVGLYEKLFF. CDR3 bases: TGTGCCAGCCTCCCTAGTGTGGGGCTTTATGAAAAACTGTTTTTT.

This clone appeared once. The chain couples TRBV6-5 to TRBJ1-3; D not resolved. The CDR3 sequence is 14 residues long. Germline assignment: CDR1 MNHEY and CDR2 SVGAGI. Between the trimmed V and J ends, which lost 8 bases and 2 bases, there was a span of 13 bases. The CDR3 DNA follows: TGTGCCAGCTCACGCACAGTCGCTGGAAACACCATATATTTT. Its protein is CASSRTVAGNTIYF.

The chain is built from TRBV27 and TRBJ2-3; a possible D gene is TRBD1 (5 bases). Germline V gene data show CDR1 as MNHEY and CDR2 as SMNVEV (reference sequence). The CDR3 has 13 amino acids. V lost 7 bases, J lost 0 bases, and 8 bases lay in between. CDR3 loop: CASMQGSTDTQYF. In DNA, the CDR3 is TGTGCCAGCATGCAGGGCAGCACAGATACGCAGTATTTT.

This chain joins TRBV27 and TRBJ1-5, with D unclear. V shed 4 bases and J shed 9 bases, with 10 bases lying between them. Per the germline V gene, CDR1 is MNHEY and CDR2 is SMNVEV (reference sequence). The CDR3 totals 12 residues. CDR3 amino acids: CASSSSFWPQHF. The CDR3 DNA sequence: TGTGCCAGCAGTTCCAGTTTTTGGCCCCAGCATTTT.

The genes are TRBV5-4 and TRBJ2-2, with a possible D match to TRBD1 (6 bases). Germline CDR1 and CDR2: SGHNT and YYREEE (reference sequence). Trimming took off 0 bases at V and 1 base at J, with 10 bases between the two ends. This CDR3 contains 16 residues. The DNA for the CDR3 is TGTGCCAGCAGCTTGGTGGGCAGGGGGAACACCGGGGAGCTGTTTTTT. Protein product: CASSLVGRGNTGELFF.

Written as DNA, the CDR3 is TGTGCCAGCAGCCCGGCTTTGGGGAGGGCCGCAGATACGCAGTATTTT. Translation: CASSPALGRAADTQYF. The chain links TRBV7-9 to TRBJ2-3, with 7 bases fitting TRBD2. Germline loops: CDR1 SEHNR, CDR2 FQNEAQ (reference sequence). The CDR3 contains 16 residues. The junction had 12 bases not matched to a gene; V was cut back by 5 bases and J by 4 bases. The entire variable domain, with the rest obtained from reference TRBV7-9 and TRBJ2-3, is as follows: DTGVSQNPRHKITKRGQNVTFRCDPISEHNRLYWYRQTLGQGPEFLTYFQNEAQLEKSRLLSDRFSAERPKGSFSTLEIQRTEQGDSAMYLCASSPALGRAADTQYFGPGTRLTVL.

The V and J genes are TRBV6-1 and TRBJ2-7, with D perhaps matching TRBD1 (5 bases). Germline CDR1 is MNHNS and CDR2 is SASEGT. Deletions cut 3 bases from V and 2 bases from J, with 8 bases between. This CDR3 has 13 amino acids. CDR3 DNA: TGTGCCAGCAGTGAGGTCAGGGCCTACGAGCAGTACTTC. It codes for CASSEVRAYEQYF.

The chain links TRBV19 to TRBJ1-5, with 8 bases fitting TRBD1. Unmatched junction bases numbered 4, after V lost 7 bases and J lost 2 bases. Germline loops: CDR1 LNHDA, CDR2 SQIVND (reference sequence). CDR3 size: 14 residues. CDR3 sequence: CASKETGGNQPQHF. The DNA of the CDR3 is TGTGCCAGTAAAGAGACAGGGGGCAATCAGCCCCAGCATTTT.

The chain has TRBV7-2 and TRBJ2-1; possible D gene TRBD1, 5 bases. The CDR3 has 14 residues. The V gene lost 5 bases and the J gene lost 4 bases, with 12 bases spanning the gap. CDR1 is SGHTA, CDR2 FQGNSA, per germline. The DNA of the CDR3 is TGTGCCAGCAGCCCAGGGTCGGTTTACAATGAGCAGTTCTTC. Its translation: CASSPGSVYNEQFF. Looking up the rest from reference TRBV7-2 and TRBJ2-1 gives the full variable domain: GAGVSQSPSNKVTEKGKDVELRCDPISGHTALYWYRQSLGQGLEFLIYFQGNSAPDKSGLPSDRFSAERTGGSVSTLTIQRTQQEDSAVYLCASSPGSVYNEQFFGPGTRLTVL.

Here the CDR3 DNA reads TGTGCCAGCAGCTTCTTCACAGGGGTCGCTTCTGGGGCCAACGTCCTGACTTTC. Its protein product is CASSFFTGVASGANVLTF. V is TRBV7-2 and J is TRBJ2-6; TRBD1 matches at 7 bases. There are 18 residues in the CDR3. Germline CDR1 is SGHTA and CDR2 is FQGNSA. Trimming took 3 bases from V and 1 from J; bases not matched to a gene: 9. Together with reference TRBV7-2 and TRBJ2-6, the CDR3 gives the full variable domain: GAGVSQSPSNKVTEKGKDVELRCDPISGHTALYWYRQSLGQGLEFLIYFQGNSAPDKSGLPSDRFSAERTGGSVSTLTIQRTQQEDSAVYLCASSFFTGVASGANVLTFGAGSRLTVL.

This chain connects TRBV10-3 to TRBJ1-1; D remains ambiguous. V lost 7 bases and J 0 bases, leaving 12 bases between the germline ends. This CDR3 has 14 residues. Germline V gene data show CDR1 as ENHRY and CDR2 as SYGVKD. CDR3: CAITRGLMNTEAFF. DNA of the CDR3: TGTGCCATCACTCGGGGTTTGATGAACACTGAAGCTTTCTTT.